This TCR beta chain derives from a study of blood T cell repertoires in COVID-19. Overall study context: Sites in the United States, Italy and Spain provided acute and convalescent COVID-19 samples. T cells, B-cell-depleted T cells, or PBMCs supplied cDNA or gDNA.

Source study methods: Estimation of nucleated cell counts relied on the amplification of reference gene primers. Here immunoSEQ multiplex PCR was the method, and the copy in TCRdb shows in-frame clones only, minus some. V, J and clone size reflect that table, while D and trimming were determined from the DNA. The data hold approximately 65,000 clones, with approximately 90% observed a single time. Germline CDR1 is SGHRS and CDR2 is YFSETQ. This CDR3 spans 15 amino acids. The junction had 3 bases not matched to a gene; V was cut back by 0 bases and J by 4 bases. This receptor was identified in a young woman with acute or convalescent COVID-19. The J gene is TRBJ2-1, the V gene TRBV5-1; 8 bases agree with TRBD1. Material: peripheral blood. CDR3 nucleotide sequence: TGCGCCAGCAGCTTGGACCAGGGGGCATACAATGAGCAGTTCTTC. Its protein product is CASSLDQGAYNEQFF.